The 15 T cell receptor beta chains in this list originate from one sample, sequenced in a study of cytomegalovirus exposure and HLA in healthy donors. Sequencing was performed with immunoSEQ multiplex PCR; in TCRdb, only in-frame clones are kept and a portion is missing. The sample carries 65,000 to 80,000 clones, roughly 94% recorded once. Sequenced sample: PBMCs. These receptors all stem from a woman aged 18-29 years in good health and CMV-seronegative.

The V and J genes are TRBV19 and TRBJ2-7, with TRBD2 as a possible D gene (7 bases). V lost 10 bases, J lost 1 base, and 17 bases lay in between. CDR3 length: 14 residues. Germline CDR1 is LNHDA and CDR2 is SQIVND (reference sequence). DNA of the CDR3: TGTGCCACTAAACGGGGGGCCGGTTCCTACGAGCAGTACTTC. Encoded protein: CATKRGAGSYEQYF.

J is TRBJ1-4 and V is TRBV18; 7 bases line up with TRBD1. Germline CDR1 is KGHSH and CDR2 is LQKENI. V trimming: 5 bases; J trimming: 4 bases; junction bases outside the gene matches: 7. This CDR3 comprises 15 residues. The CDR3 is CASSFGTANNEKLFF. CDR3 in DNA: TGTGCCAGCTCATTTGGGACAGCAAATAATGAAAAACTGTTTTTT.

The V and J genes are TRBV5-1 and TRBJ2-5; 12 nucleotides line up with TRBD1. The germline V gene encodes CDR1 SGHRS and CDR2 YFSETQ. V lost 4 bases and J lost 7; bases outside the gene matches: 8. The CDR3 loop spans 15 amino acids. The chain's CDR3 is CASSDGTGGTGTQYF. For the CDR3, the DNA is TGCGCCAGCAGCGACGGGACAGGGGGCACGGGGACCCAGTACTTC.

V gene TRBV28 combines with J gene TRBJ2-3; 15 bases are shared with TRBD2. The germline CDR1 and CDR2 sequences are MDHEN and SYDVKM. CDR3 length equals 14 residues. V was clipped by 4 bases and J by 8 bases; unmatched bases: 1. The CDR3 reads CASSSGLAGGTQYF. Written as DNA, the CDR3 is TGTGCCAGCAGTTCGGGACTAGCGGGAGGTACGCAGTATTTT.

The rearrangement joins TRBV2 to TRBJ2-7; 8 bases fit TRBD1. Germline V gene lookup returns CDR1 SNHLY and CDR2 FYNNEI. This CDR3 has 14 amino acids. The V and J ends lost 6 bases and 7 bases, in that order; junction bases with no gene match: 11. The CDR3 nucleotides read TGTGCCAGCAGACACCCGGGACAGGTTGAAGAGCAGTACTTC. It translates to CASRHPGQVEEQYF. The full variable domain, its missing parts supplied by reference TRBV2 and TRBJ2-7, is EPEVTQTPSHQVTQMGQEVILRCVPISNHLYFYWYRQILGQKVEFLVSFYNNEISEKSEIFDDQFSVERPDGSNFTLKIRSTKLEDSAMYFCASRHPGQVEEQYFGPGTRLTVT.

V is TRBV5-6 and J is TRBJ1-2; TRBD1 agrees at 7 bases. The CDR3 has 14 amino acids. V lost 5 bases, J lost 2 bases, and 6 bases stayed unmatched. The V gene's germline CDR1 is SGHDT and CDR2 YYEEEE. The CDR3 sequence is CASSSIRGNYGYTF. DNA of the CDR3: TGTGCCAGCAGTTCGATCAGGGGGAACTATGGCTACACCTTC.

This chain joins TRBV4-1 and TRBJ2-5; 9 positions match TRBD1. After removal of 3 bases from V and 4 bases from J, the junction contained 6 bases not matched to a gene. The germline CDR1 and CDR2 sequences are MGHRA and YSYEKL. CDR3 size: 15 residues. The CDR3 DNA sequence: TGCGCCAGCAGCCAGTGGGGACAGGGCGGAGAGACCCAGTACTTC. It translates to CASSQWGQGGETQYF.

The chain uses TRBV4-1 and TRBJ2-7; 9 bases agree with TRBD1. The germline CDR1 and CDR2 sequences are MGHRA and YSYEKL. V was pared by 2 bases and J by 6 bases, with 5 bases of the junction left unmatched. CDR3 length: 14 residues. The CDR3 is CASSQHGTGPEQYF. In nucleotides, the CDR3 is TGCGCCAGCAGCCAACATGGGACAGGGCCCGAGCAGTACTTC.

The chain joins TRBV4-1 to TRBJ1-1, with no clear D. CDR3 size: 16 residues. Germline V gene sequence: CDR1 MGHRA, CDR2 YSYEKL. With 0 bases removed from V and 1 base from J, the gap between germline ends came to 12 bases. The CDR3 DNA reads TGCGCCAGCAGCCAAGATACAAAGGAGGCGAACACTGAAGCTTTCTTT. Encoded protein: CASSQDTKEANTEAFF.

The chain combines TRBV27 with TRBJ1-5; 7 bases agree with TRBD1. Trimming cost V 5 bases and J 2 bases; bases outside gene matches: 12. The CDR3 spans 17 residues. CDR1 and CDR2 (germline): MNHEY, SMNVEV (reference sequence). The CDR3 spells CASSQRASDRGNQPQHF. The CDR3 DNA sequence: TGTGCCAGCAGTCAGAGGGCCTCCGACAGGGGCAATCAGCCCCAGCATTTT.

This rearrangement joins TRBV9 to TRBJ2-1, with 9 bases lining up with TRBD1. Losses at the gene ends were 0 bases for V and 9 bases for J; bases not matched to a gene: 10. The CDR3 contains 16 residues. In germline, CDR1 is SGDLS, CDR2 YYNGEE. DNA of the CDR3: TGTGCCAGCAGCGTAGGGGGACAGGGTCCCTATTCTGAGCAGTTCTTC. Translated: CASSVGGQGPYSEQFF. Using reference TRBV9 and TRBJ2-1 for the parts outside the CDR3, the full variable domain is DSGVTQTPKHLITATGQRVTLRCSPRSGDLSVYWYQQSLDQGLQFLIQYYNGEERAKGNILERFSAQQFPDLHSELNLSSLELGDSALYFCASSVGGQGPYSEQFFGPGTRLTVL.

DNA for the CDR3: TGTGCCAGTACCAGGGGGATGGATAGCAATCAGCCCCAGCATTTT. Translating gives CASTRGMDSNQPQHF. The chain combines TRBV19 with TRBJ1-5; TRBD1 matches at 7 bases. With 7 bases clipped from V and 0 bases from J, the junction kept 6 bases outside the gene matches. CDR1 is LNHDA, CDR2 SQIVND, per germline (reference sequence). The CDR3 covers 15 residues.

The chain recombines TRBV29-1 with TRBJ2-1; 9 nucleotides agree with TRBD2. Germline V gene lookup returns CDR1 SQVTM and CDR2 ANQGSEA. Trimming cost V 1 base and J 9 bases; bases outside gene matches: 13. There are 16 residues in the CDR3. This CDR3 is CSVEGGLAGWVGEQFF. CDR3 coding DNA: TGCAGCGTTGAAGGGGGGCTAGCGGGATGGGTAGGTGAGCAGTTCTTC.

The CDR3 sequence is CASRRLAGGGNEQFF. The CDR3 DNA follows: TGTGCCAGCAGGCGTCTAGCGGGAGGCGGCAATGAGCAGTTCTTC. The J gene is TRBJ2-1, the V gene TRBV7-9, with 11 bases identical to TRBD2. Germline CDR1 reads SEHNR; CDR2 reads FQNEAQ (reference sequence). V was pared by 6 bases and J by 6 bases, with 7 bases of the junction left unmatched. This CDR3 has 15 residues. Full variable domain (missing parts from reference TRBV7-9 and TRBJ2-1): DTGVSQNPRHKITKRGQNVTFRCDPISEHNRLYWYRQTLGQGPEFLTYFQNEAQLEKSRLLSDRFSAERPKGSFSTLEIQRTEQGDSAMYLCASRRLAGGGNEQFFGPGTRLTVL.

The chain couples TRBV2 to TRBJ1-5; 7 bases match TRBD1. V lost 7 bases to trimming and J lost 0 bases; unmatched junction nucleotides: 6. CDR1 is SNHLY and CDR2 is FYNNEI in the germline V gene. The CDR3 is 15 amino acids. The CDR3 loop reads CASTTDRSSNQPQHF. As DNA, the CDR3 is TGTGCCAGCACTACGGACAGGTCTAGCAATCAGCCCCAGCATTTT.